This record concerns one TCR beta chain sequence. Antigen unknown. Per the germline V gene, CDR1 is SGHAT and CDR2 is FQNNGV. This CDR3 contains 13 residues. Trimming removed 5 bases from V and 4 bases from J; junction bases left unmatched: 4. With 10-nucleotide random UMIs, 5'RACE was used to make the cDNA. In TCRdb, the 5' RACE reads were re-called with MiXCR into one record per CDR3 protein. This table has 53,000 or so distinct CDR3 sequences, 8% to 9% appearing once. Time point indicated: longitudinal time-point 3. A blood bank in Maryland, USA, provided the volunteers who served as healthy controls. These data come from a study of neurological immune-mediated disorders. Regarding the study as a whole: The greatest degree of TCR clonal expansion was observed in HTLV-1-associated myelopathy, with the lowest in multiple sclerosis, below that of healthy controls.

Sequenced input: PBMCs. The rearrangement links TRBV11-2 to TRBJ2-5; 7 nucleotides match TRBD1. The receptor comes from a woman between 40 and 55 years old in good health. In nucleotides, the CDR3 is TGTGCCAGCAGCCATGGGACAGCAGAGACCCAGTACTTC. Translation gives CASSHGTAETQYF.